This entry concerns a single T cell receptor (beta chain). As yet, its antigen is unknown. Germline values: CDR1 MNHEY, CDR2 SMNVEV (reference sequence). The CDR3 loop spans 17 amino acids. V was trimmed by 5 bases and J by 4 bases, leaving 18 bases between them. These data originate in a study of shared clonotypes between healthy human individuals. General study findings and limits: Sharing across a few donors was seen in approximately 5.2% of naive CD4 clonotypes. In having few donors, the study represented limited genetic and exposure-history diversity. Estimated richness values were generally larger in naive subsets than in memory subsets.

Repertoires were generated with immunoSEQ multiplex PCR, while TCRdb's copy carries only in-frame clones and drops some. The table has about 2,500,000 clones, just over 90% seen once. The V call is TRBV27, the J call TRBJ2-6, with D perhaps matching TRBD2 (6 bases). The TCR was taken from a man aged 18 to 30 in good health. The specimen sequenced was naive CD4+ T cells sorted from blood. Sample subset: CD45RA+ positively selected. The CDR3, as DNA: TGTGCCAGCAGTCCTTGGGGCGGGGAAGCGGGGGCCAACGTCCTGACTTTC. Protein product: CASSPWGGEAGANVLTF.